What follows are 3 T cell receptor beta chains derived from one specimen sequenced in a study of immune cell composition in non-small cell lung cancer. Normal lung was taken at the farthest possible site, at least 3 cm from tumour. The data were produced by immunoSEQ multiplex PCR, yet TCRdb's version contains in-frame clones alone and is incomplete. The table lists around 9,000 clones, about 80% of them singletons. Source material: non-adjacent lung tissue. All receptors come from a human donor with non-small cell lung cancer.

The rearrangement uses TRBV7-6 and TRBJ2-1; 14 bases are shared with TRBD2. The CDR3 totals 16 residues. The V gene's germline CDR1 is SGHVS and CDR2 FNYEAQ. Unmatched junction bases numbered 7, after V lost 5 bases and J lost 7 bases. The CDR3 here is CASSTGTSGSLNEQFF. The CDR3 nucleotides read TGTGCCAGCAGCACCGGGACTAGCGGGAGTTTAAATGAGCAGTTCTTC.

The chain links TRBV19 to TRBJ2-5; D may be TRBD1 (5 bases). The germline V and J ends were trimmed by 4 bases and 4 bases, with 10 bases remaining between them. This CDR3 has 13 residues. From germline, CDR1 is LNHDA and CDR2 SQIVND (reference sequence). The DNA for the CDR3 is TGTGCCAGTAGTACAGGGTTAACAGAGACCCAGTACTTC. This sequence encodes CASSTGLTETQYF.

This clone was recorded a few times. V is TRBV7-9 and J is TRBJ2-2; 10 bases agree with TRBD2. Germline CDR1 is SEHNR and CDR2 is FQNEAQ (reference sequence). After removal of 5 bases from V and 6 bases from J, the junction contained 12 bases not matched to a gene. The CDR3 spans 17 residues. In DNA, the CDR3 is TGTGCCAGCAGCCCCAGGCGCCTAGCGGGGGTCCCCGGGGAGCTGTTTTTT. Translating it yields CASSPRRLAGVPGELFF. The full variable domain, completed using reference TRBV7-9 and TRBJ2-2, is DTGVSQNPRHKITKRGQNVTFRCDPISEHNRLYWYRQTLGQGPEFLTYFQNEAQLEKSRLLSDRFSAERPKGSFSTLEIQRTEQGDSAMYLCASSPRRLAGVPGELFFGEGSRLTVL.